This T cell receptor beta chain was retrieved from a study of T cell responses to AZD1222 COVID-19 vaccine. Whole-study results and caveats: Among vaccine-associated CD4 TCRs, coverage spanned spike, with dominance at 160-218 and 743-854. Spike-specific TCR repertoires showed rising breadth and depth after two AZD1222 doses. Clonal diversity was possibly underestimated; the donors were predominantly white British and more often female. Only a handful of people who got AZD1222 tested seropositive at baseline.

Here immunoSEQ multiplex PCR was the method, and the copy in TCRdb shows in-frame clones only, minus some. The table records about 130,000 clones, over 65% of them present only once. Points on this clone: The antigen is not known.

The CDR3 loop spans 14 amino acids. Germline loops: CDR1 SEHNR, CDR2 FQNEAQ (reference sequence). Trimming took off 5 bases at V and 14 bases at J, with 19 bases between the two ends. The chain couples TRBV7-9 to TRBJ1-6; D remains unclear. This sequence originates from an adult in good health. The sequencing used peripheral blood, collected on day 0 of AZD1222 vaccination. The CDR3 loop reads CASSHLERRVALHF. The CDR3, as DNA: TGTGCCAGCAGCCACCTCGAGAGGAGGGTTGCCCTCCACTTT.